The rows below give T cell receptor beta chains drawn from one sample of a study of T cell responses to AZD1222 COVID-19 vaccine. Clones were read by immunoSEQ multiplex PCR, and TCRdb kept only the in-frame ones, dropping some. Counted here are some 70,000 clones, around 83% occurring once; the ten biggest clones make up about 10%. Source: peripheral blood, taken on day 0 of AZD1222 vaccination. Receptor source: an adult in good health. Both conserved end residues are part of each CDR3. The D gene is left open where the match is weak. The size entry is marked missing in some rows and otherwise reads once, few, many or a size class.

D,size,J,V,DNA,CDR3
.,.,TRBJ2-5,TRBV5-4,TGTGCCAGCAGCTTAGGGGGGGGCTCCCAAGAGACCCAGTACTTC,CASSLGGGSQETQYF
.,.,TRBJ1-6,TRBV7-9,TGTGCCAGCATGTCGGGCGCAGGCTCCTATAATTCACCCCTCCACTTT,CASMSGAGSYNSPLHF
TRBD2,.,TRBJ2-1,TRBV7-3,TGTGCCAGCAGCTTAAGACTAGCGGGGGGGAATGAGCAGTTCTTC,CASSLRLAGGNEQFF
.,.,TRBJ1-2,TRBV2,TGTGCCAGCAGTGAAGTCCCGGGGTATGGCTACACCTTC,CASSEVPGYGYTF
.,.,TRBJ1-1,TRBV4-2,TGTGCCAGCAGCCAAGATCTGGGTTTGAGGACTGAAGCTTTCTTT,CASSQDLGLRTEAFF
.,.,TRBJ1-4,TRBV9,TGTGCCAGCACCACCCGGCCCAATACAGGGGAAAAACTGTTTTTT,CASTTRPNTGEKLFF
.,.,TRBJ1-2,TRBV30,TGTGCCTGGAGTCTCTATACTACCTATGGCTACACCTTC,CAWSLYTTYGYTF
.,.,TRBJ1-2,TRBV5-1,TGCGCCAGCAGCCCCAACGCTGGATCTAACTATGGCTACACCTTC,CASSPNAGSNYGYTF
TRBD1,.,TRBJ1-3,TRBV4-1,TGCGCCAGCAGCCCGACAGGGTCTGGAAACACCATATATTTT,CASSPTGSGNTIYF
.,.,TRBJ2-7,TRBV28,TGTGCCAGTGGGTACGGGGCCTACGAGCAGTACTTC,CASGYGAYEQYF
.,once,TRBJ1-3,TRBV5-1,TGCGCCAGCAGCTTGGGCTCGTCAGGGGCTGGAAACACCATATATTTT,CASSLGSSGAGNTIYF
.,.,TRBJ2-1,TRBV7-3,TGTGCCAGCAGCTCCCAGGGGAGCTCCTACAATGAGCAGTTCTTC,CASSSQGSSYNEQFF